This T cell receptor (beta chain) was recorded in a study of shared clonotypes between healthy human individuals. Sequencing was performed with immunoSEQ multiplex PCR; in TCRdb, only in-frame clones are kept and a portion is missing. The table includes about half a million clones, over 70% detected once. This clone was counted at least ten times. Its matching antigen is unknown. Healthy HIV-negative adults without recent acute infections or vaccinations served as donors. Study conclusions and caveats: Only blood was sampled, and tissue TCR repertoires likely differ from blood ones.

Germline V gives CDR1 SGHDN, CDR2 FVKESK. The CDR3 sequence is 13 residues long. V shed 0 bases, J shed 10 bases, and the junction held 5 bases outside the gene matches. The sequenced sample consisted of PBMCs. The TCR originated in a woman aged 40 to 49 in good health. Some clones in this sample may be carry-over from other donors' samples. This sequence joins TRBV14 and TRBJ2-5; 7 bases fit TRBD1. CDR3 amino acids: CASSQELGDSQYF. CDR3 DNA sequence: TGTGCCAGCAGCCAAGAATTAGGGGACAGCCAGTACTTC.